The source of this T cell receptor beta chain is a study of T cell repertoires in cytomegalovirus infection. Whole-study context: Indicated by public TCR beta signatures were CMV infection and matching HLA type.

This CDR3 contains 15 residues. Trimming stripped 1 base from V and 7 bases from J, with 14 bases between. Per the germline V gene, CDR1 is MNHNS and CDR2 is SASEGT. Turning to this clonotype: Its antigen is as yet unknown.

In TCRdb, the reads were re-called with MiXCR into one record per CDR3 protein. The sample carries some 920,000 distinct CDR3 sequences, roughly 30% recorded once. Study-level results: CMV carriers with the relevant HLA were identified by cumulative public TCR beta family frequency.

The TCR comes from a human donor in good health (CMV status not recorded). Some clones in this sample may be carry-over from other donors' samples. The genes are TRBV6-1 and TRBJ1-5; the D gene is possibly TRBD1 (5 bases). The sequences come from cultured CD8+ T cells from PBMCs, collected from culture after CMV antigen stimulation. The DNA for the CDR3 is TGTGCCAGCAGTGAAGGGCAGGGCTTTCGGCAGCCCCAGCATTTT. It encodes CASSEGQGFRQPQHF.